Listed below are T cell receptor beta chains from one sample, sequenced in a study of blood T cell repertoires in COVID-19. Here immunoSEQ multiplex PCR was the method, and the copy in TCRdb shows in-frame clones only, minus some. Of hundreds of thousands of clones in the sample, about nine tenths are singletons; the top ten hold just under 7.5%. Material: peripheral blood. The receptors stem from a woman aged 70-85 years with COVID-19, enrolled during active disease. CDR3s include the opening cysteine and the closing phenylalanine or tryptophan. D genes are given only for firm matches. The size of a clone is reported for some rows only, either as once, few or many, or as a class for expanded clones.

-	TRBV9	TRBJ1-2	-	CASSAHLESDGYTF	TGTGCCAGCAGCGCCCACCTCGAGTCTGATGGCTACACCTTC
-	TRBV3-1/TRBV3-2	TRBJ2-7	TRBD2	CASSPGLAGTYEQYF	TGTGCCAGCAGCCCCGGACTAGCGGGGACCTACGAGCAGTACTTC
-	TRBV5-1	TRBJ2-5	-	CASSLSTGTQETQYF	TGCGCCAGCAGCCTTTCGACAGGAACCCAAGAGACCCAGTACTTC
-	TRBV28	TRBJ1-1	TRBD1	CASSSSDRDTEAFF	TGTGCCAGCAGTTCGTCGGACAGGGACACTGAAGCTTTCTTT
once	TRBV25-1	TRBJ2-7	TRBD1	CASSEPDRAYEQYF	TGTGCCAGCAGTGAACCCGACAGGGCCTACGAGCAGTACTTC
-	TRBV2	TRBJ1-4	-	CAKQGGSEKLFF	TGTGCCAAACAGGGAGGGAGTGAAAAACTGTTTTTT
-	TRBV9	TRBJ1-4	-	CASSVVRRSNEKLFF	TGTGCCAGCAGCGTAGTGCGGCGGTCAAATGAAAAACTGTTTTTT
once	TRBV7-9	TRBJ1-1	TRBD1	CASREGIGQGDTEAFF	TGTGCCAGCAGGGAAGGGATAGGACAGGGGGACACTGAAGCTTTCTTT
-	TRBV3-1/TRBV3-2	TRBJ2-1	TRBD2	CASSQPGLALEDEQFF	TGTGCCAGCAGCCAGCCGGGACTAGCGTTGGAGGATGAGCAGTTCTTC
few	TRBV27	TRBJ2-7	TRBD1	CASSPDRVAYEQYF	TGTGCCAGCAGTCCAGACAGGGTGGCCTACGAGCAGTACTTC
-	TRBV14	TRBJ1-6	-	CASSRSGGGVNSPLHF	TGTGCCAGCAGCCGGAGCGGTGGAGGGGTTAATTCACCCCTCCACTTT
-	TRBV5-8	TRBJ2-3	TRBD2	CASSLVGLASDTQYF	TGTGCCAGCAGCTTGGTTGGACTAGCTTCGGATACGCAGTATTTT
-	TRBV27	TRBJ2-7	-	CASSLGGTEQYF	TGTGCCAGCAGTTTAGGAGGGACCGAGCAGTACTTC
-	TRBV5-1	TRBJ1-3	-	CASRPSTAGNTIYF	TGCGCCAGCAGGCCGTCGACAGCTGGAAACACCATATATTTT
-	TRBV11-2	TRBJ2-5	-	CASSLGAVQETQYF	TGTGCCAGCAGCTTAGGTGCGGTTCAAGAGACCCAGTACTTC
-	TRBV3-1/TRBV3-2	TRBJ2-3	-	CASSRKAGGTDTQYF	TGTGCCAGCAGCCGGAAAGCAGGGGGCACAGATACGCAGTATTTT
-	TRBV24-1	TRBJ2-7	TRBD1	CATSEKGQGAREQYF	TGTGCCACCAGTGAGAAGGGACAGGGGGCACGGGAGCAGTACTTC
-	TRBV24-1	TRBJ2-3	-	CATSDSRTGTDTQYF	TGTGCCACCAGTGATTCCCGAACGGGCACAGATACGCAGTATTTT
-	TRBV7-2	TRBJ2-3	-	CASSLGPSGYTQYF	TGTGCCAGCAGCTTAGGACCCAGCGGGTATACGCAGTATTTT
-	TRBV19	TRBJ1-5	-	CAVSGNHMPQHF	TGTGCCGTCTCCGGGAATCACATGCCCCAGCATTTT
-	TRBV18	TRBJ1-5	TRBD1	CASSPSAGGGNQPQHF	TGTGCCAGCTCACCGTCTGCAGGGGGCGGCAATCAGCCCCAGCATTTT
-	TRBV27	TRBJ1-2	-	CASSFFPGNYGYTF	TGTGCCAGCAGTTTCTTTCCGGGTAACTATGGCTACACCTTC